This T cell receptor beta chain was captured in a study of cytomegalovirus exposure and HLA in healthy donors. Use of 60 Vbeta and 13 Jbeta primers characterized the PCR. TCRdb's table, derived via immunoSEQ multiplex PCR, lists solely in-frame clones and lacks some. The sample has about 120,000 clones; about 80% are singletons. On this clone: The antigen is undetermined.

This CDR3 comprises 14 residues. CDR1 and CDR2 (germline): MGHRA, YSYEKL. Trimming removed 7 bases from V and 6 bases from J; junction bases left unmatched: 6. Findings and caveats of the study: In a later analysis, DRB1 alleles had the most associated TCRs; HLA-C alleles the fewest. Later analysis found that TCR beta chains associated with HLA were more clonally expanded than other, equally common chains. Donor immune exposure was known only as CMV serostatus.

The sequence was collected from a man between 25 and 39 years old in good health and CMV-seronegative. Sequencing was performed on PBMCs. V usage is TRBV4-1 and J usage is TRBJ2-3; TRBD2 aligns across 11 bases. DNA of the CDR3: TGCGCCAGCAAGTCTAGCGGGAGGACTGATACGCAGTATTTT. It translates to CASKSSGRTDTQYF.